This TCR beta chain was captured by sequencing in a study of T cells in Graves' hyperthyroidism and ophthalmopathy. Background on the study: The initial diagnosis was the point when peripheral blood was collected, ahead of any treatment. Study-level results: From stable hyperthyroidism, ophthalmopathy was separated by a 13 V-J model. The model foresaw ophthalmopathy a median around 6.4 months prior to onset. Peripheral blood also featured most of the thyroid clonotypes expanded above 0.001.

RNA transcripts gave rise to amplified TCR beta CDR3 regions. TCR CDR3 regions were first amplified by RT-PCR with HTBI primers. MiXCR, run by TCRdb on the multiplex PCR reads, gives a single entry per CDR3 protein. This sample has over 250,000 distinct CDR3 sequences, with approximately 15% found just once. As concerns this clonotype: Its antigen is still unknown.

CDR3 length equals 16 residues. V lost 4 bases and J lost 3; bases outside the gene matches: 9. Germline assignment: CDR1 LGHNA and CDR2 YSLEER. The sequenced material came from blood. The J gene is TRBJ2-5, the V gene TRBV4-3, with TRBD1 matching 9 bases. The receptor's source is a woman aged 60 to 75 with Graves' ophthalmopathy. CDR3: CASSLNVGQGEETQYF. The CDR3, as DNA: TGCGCCAGCAGCCTAAATGTGGGACAGGGAGAAGAGACCCAGTACTTC.